This paragraph covers one T cell receptor (beta chain) sequence. This sample is part of a study of shared clonotypes between healthy human individuals. Assay: immunoSEQ multiplex PCR; the TCRdb copy retains only in-frame clones and omits some. The sample records 950,000 to 1,300,000 clones, around 74% being singletons. The CDR3 consists of 15 residues. Germline V CDR1 and CDR2: KGHSH, LQKENI. Trimming removed 1 base from V and 4 bases from J, with 13 bases in between. The sequence was collected from a man aged 18 to 29 in good health. This chain uses TRBV18 with TRBJ1-2; the D gene is possibly TRBD1 (5 bases). Material for sequencing was memory CD4+ T cells sorted from blood. Described subset: CD45RA-negative fraction. DNA of the CDR3: TGTGCCAGCTCACCACTTTTGGACACCACCTATGGCTACACCTTC. Amino acids: CASSPLLDTTYGYTF.